This T cell receptor (beta chain) comes out of a study of blood T cell repertoires in COVID-19. Study summary: Sites across the United States, Italy and Spain contributed samples from acute and convalescent COVID-19. From T cells, B-cell-depleted T cells, or PBMCs came the material, which was cDNA or gDNA.

Germline loops: CDR1 MDHEN, CDR2 SYDVKM. This CDR3 comprises 15 residues. Trimming stripped 2 bases from V and 10 bases from J, with 17 bases between. Original data processing: Reference gene primer amplification in the assay estimated nucleated cell counts. Libraries were prepared by immunoSEQ multiplex PCR; TCRdb keeps only in-frame clonotypes and omits some of them. V and J calls and clone size follow that table, whereas D and trimming were derived from the DNA. The sample lists about 200,000 clones, less than 90% occurring once. This clone was seen a single time. This clonotype was sampled from a man aged 35-49 years with acute or convalescent COVID-19. Input material: peripheral blood. This chain connects TRBV28 to TRBJ1-4; no clear D. The CDR3 reads CASSLMAEGRRKLFF. The CDR3 DNA reads as TGTGCCAGCAGTTTAATGGCAGAAGGAAGGAGAAAACTGTTTTTT. Variable domain in full (rest from reference TRBV28 and TRBJ1-4): DVKVTQSSRYLVKRTGEKVFLECVQDMDHENMFWYRQDPGLGLRLIYFSYDVKMKEKGDIPEGYSVSREKKERFSLILESASTNQTSMYLCASSLMAEGRRKLFFGSGTQLSVL.